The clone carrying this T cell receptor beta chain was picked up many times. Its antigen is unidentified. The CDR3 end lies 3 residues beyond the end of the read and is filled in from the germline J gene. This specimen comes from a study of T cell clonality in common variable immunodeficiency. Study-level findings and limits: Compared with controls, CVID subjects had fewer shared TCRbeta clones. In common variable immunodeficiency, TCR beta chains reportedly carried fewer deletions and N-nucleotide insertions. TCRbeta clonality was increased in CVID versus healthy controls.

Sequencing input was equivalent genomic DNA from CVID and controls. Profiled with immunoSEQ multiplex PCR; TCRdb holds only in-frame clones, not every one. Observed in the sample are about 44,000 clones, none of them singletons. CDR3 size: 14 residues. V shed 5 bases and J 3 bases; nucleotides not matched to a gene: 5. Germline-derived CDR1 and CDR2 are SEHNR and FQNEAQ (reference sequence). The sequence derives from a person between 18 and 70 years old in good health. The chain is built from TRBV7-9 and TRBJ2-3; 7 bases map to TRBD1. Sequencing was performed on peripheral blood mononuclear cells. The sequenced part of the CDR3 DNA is TGTGCCAGCAGCCCCCCGACAGGGACAGATACG. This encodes CASSPPTGTDT. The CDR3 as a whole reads CASSPPTGTDTQYF.